This TCR beta chain was sequenced during a study of sequential checkpoint blockade in melanoma. As for the study in general: Each arm's sequence ended with maintenance nivolumab.

Germline CDR1 and CDR2: MGHRA and YSYEKL. The CDR3 spans 17 residues. V shed 1 base and J shed 5 bases, with 20 bases lying between them. Treatment meaning: randomized to nivolumab then ipilimumab (arm A) or the reverse (arm B). Only a few counts were recorded for this clone. Profiled with immunoSEQ multiplex PCR; TCRdb holds only in-frame clones, not every one. The sample lists under 7,000 clones, around 58% occurring once. The chain has TRBV4-1 and TRBJ2-5, with D perhaps matching TRBD1 (6 bases). The source was CD8+ T cells sorted from blood (inferred from file names), collected from a patient given nivolumab and ipilimumab in sequence. The TCR originated in a human donor with melanoma. CDR3 residues: CASSQALQGEGQETQYF. The CDR3 region has the DNA TGCGCCAGCAGCCAAGCGTTACAGGGAGAGGGTCAGGAGACCCAGTACTTC.